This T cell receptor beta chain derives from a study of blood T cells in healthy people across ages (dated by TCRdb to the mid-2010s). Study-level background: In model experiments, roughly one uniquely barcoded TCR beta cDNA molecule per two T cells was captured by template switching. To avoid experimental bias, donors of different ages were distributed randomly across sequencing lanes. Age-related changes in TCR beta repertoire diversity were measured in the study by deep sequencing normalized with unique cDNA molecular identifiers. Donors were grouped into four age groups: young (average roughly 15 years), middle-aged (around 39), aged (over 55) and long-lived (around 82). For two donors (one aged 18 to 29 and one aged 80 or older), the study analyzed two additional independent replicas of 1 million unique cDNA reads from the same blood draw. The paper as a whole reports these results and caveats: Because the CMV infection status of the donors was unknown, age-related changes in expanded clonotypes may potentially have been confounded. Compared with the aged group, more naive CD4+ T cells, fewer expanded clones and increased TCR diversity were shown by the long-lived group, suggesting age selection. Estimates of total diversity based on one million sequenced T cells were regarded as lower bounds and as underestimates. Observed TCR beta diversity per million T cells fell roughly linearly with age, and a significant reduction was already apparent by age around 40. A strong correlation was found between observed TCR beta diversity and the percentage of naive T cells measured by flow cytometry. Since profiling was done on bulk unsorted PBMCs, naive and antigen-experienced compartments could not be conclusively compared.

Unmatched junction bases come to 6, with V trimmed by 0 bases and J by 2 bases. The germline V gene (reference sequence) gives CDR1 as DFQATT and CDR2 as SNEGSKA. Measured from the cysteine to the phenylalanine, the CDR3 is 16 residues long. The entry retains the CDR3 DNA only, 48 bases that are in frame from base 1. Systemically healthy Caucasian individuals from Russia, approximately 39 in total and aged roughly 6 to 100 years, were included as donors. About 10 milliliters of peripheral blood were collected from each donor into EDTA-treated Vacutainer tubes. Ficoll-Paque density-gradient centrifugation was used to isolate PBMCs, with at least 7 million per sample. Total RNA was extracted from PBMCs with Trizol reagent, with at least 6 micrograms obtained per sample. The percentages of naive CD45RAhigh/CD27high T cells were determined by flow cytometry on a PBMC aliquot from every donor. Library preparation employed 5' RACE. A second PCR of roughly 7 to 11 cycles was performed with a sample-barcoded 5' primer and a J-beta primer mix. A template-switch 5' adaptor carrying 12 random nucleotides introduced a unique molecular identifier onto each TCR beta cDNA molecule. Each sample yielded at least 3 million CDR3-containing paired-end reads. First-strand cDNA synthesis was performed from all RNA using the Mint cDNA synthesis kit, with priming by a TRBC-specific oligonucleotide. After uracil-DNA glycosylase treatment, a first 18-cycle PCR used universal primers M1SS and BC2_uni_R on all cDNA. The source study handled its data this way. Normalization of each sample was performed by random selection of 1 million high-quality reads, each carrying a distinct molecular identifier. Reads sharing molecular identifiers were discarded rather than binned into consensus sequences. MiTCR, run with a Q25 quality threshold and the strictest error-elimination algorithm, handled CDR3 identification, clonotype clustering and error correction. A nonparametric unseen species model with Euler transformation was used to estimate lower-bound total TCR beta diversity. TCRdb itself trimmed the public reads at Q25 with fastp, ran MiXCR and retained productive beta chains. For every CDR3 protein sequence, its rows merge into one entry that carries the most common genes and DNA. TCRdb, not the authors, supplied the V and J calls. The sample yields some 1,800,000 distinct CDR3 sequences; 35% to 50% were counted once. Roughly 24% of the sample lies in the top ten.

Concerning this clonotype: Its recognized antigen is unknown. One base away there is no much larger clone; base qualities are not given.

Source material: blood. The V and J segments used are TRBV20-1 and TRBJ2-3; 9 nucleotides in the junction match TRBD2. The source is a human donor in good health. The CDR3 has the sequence CSARDSERGATDTQYF. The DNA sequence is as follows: TGCAGTGCTAGAGATTCGGAGCGGGGGGCCACAGATACGCAGTATTTT.